Shown below are 11 T cell receptor beta chains from a single sample sequenced in a study of T-cell reconstitution after alpha-beta-depleted transplantation in children (TCRdb year 2016). The treatment or condition label, read with the paper, signifies: allogeneic hematopoietic cell transplantation with graft depleted of TCRalphabeta T cells and CD19 B cells. Library preparation employed PCR. The listed sequencing device is Illumina HiSeq 2500. Molecular barcoding was employed in the preparation of TCR libraries, with unique molecular identifiers being used to normalize TCRbeta repertoire quantification. TCRdb reanalyzed the raw reads on its own, using fastp at Q25 for trimming and MiXCR for clone calling, and kept in-frame beta chains. A single entry per CDR3 protein holds the most common genes and DNA from its merged rows. This sample holds hundreds of thousands of distinct CDR3 sequences; about 9.9% were observed only once. About 25% of the sample rests with the top ten.

The sample consisted of peripheral blood, taken 180 days after TCRalphabeta/CD19-depleted stem cell transplant. These receptors came from a male patient between 2 and 15 years old who had a stem cell transplant for chronic granulomatous disease, so the T cells may come from the graft donor.

This clonotype was observed at least ten times. The chain recombines TRBV5-5 with TRBJ2-7; TRBD2 matches at 9 bases. The V gene's germline CDR1 is SGHKS and CDR2 YYEKEE (reference sequence). The CDR3 extends over 16 amino acids. Trimming at V came to 4 bases and at J to 2 bases, leaving 10 bases not matched to a gene. The CDR3 DNA is TGTGCCAGCAGCCCCCAGGGGCGGGAGGGCCCCTACGAGCAGTACTTC. Translated: CASSPQGREGPYEQYF.

V and J are TRBV14 and TRBJ2-2; 7 bases map to TRBD2. Germline lookup yields CDR1 SGHDN and CDR2 FVKESK. This CDR3 has 16 amino acids. J gave up 5 bases and V 4 bases, and 10 bases lay outside the gene matches. This CDR3 is CASSPLGGSWTGELFF. The CDR3 DNA reads as TGTGCCAGCAGCCCACTCGGCGGGAGCTGGACCGGGGAGCTGTTTTTT.

CDR3 bases: TGTGCCAGCTTAATGAGCTCTGGAAACACCATATATTTT. Translating it yields CASLMSSGNTIYF. The V call is TRBV18, the J call TRBJ1-3; D not certain. The length of the CDR3 is 13 residues. Germline loops: CDR1 KGHSH, CDR2 LQKENI. Deletions cut 7 bases from V and 0 bases from J, with 7 bases between.

This clonotype was seen at least ten times. J is TRBJ1-5 and V is TRBV20-1; tentatively, D is TRBD1 (6 bases). The V gene lost 4 bases and the J gene lost 6 bases, with 13 bases spanning the gap. CDR1 and CDR2 from the germline V gene are DFQATT and SNEGSKA (reference sequence). This CDR3 comprises 13 residues. CDR3 nucleotides: TGCAGTGCTAACCAGGGGTTAAGTCAGCCCCAGCATTTT. It encodes CSANQGLSQPQHF.

The chain's CDR3 is CASSNRVLGGSTRETQYF. The CDR3 coding sequence is TGTGCCAGCAGCAACAGGGTTCTCGGAGGGTCCACAAGGGAGACCCAGTACTTC. The V call is TRBV11-1, the J call TRBJ2-5, with D tentatively TRBD1 or TRBD2 (6 bases each). Germline V gene sequence: CDR1 SGHAT, CDR2 FQDESV (reference sequence). Trimming took 5 bases from V and 5 from J, leaving 27 bases between them. The CDR3 is 18 residues long.

The count of this clonotype is one. J is TRBJ2-1 and V is TRBV12-5; D remains ambiguous. This CDR3 is built from 16 residues. Germline V gene lookup returns CDR1 LGHNT and CDR2 FRNRAP. Trimming removed 1 base from V and 0 bases from J, with 10 bases in between. CDR3 loop: CASGLGPGGSYNEQFF. In nucleotides, the CDR3 is TGTGCTAGTGGTTTGGGCCCTGGCGGCTCCTACAATGAGCAGTTCTTC.

This clonotype has ten or more counts. The chain links TRBV20-1 to TRBJ2-1; tentative D call: TRBD2 (6 bases). The CDR3 extends over 15 amino acids. Trimming took 2 bases from V and 4 from J, leaving 15 bases between them. Germline CDR1 reads DFQATT; CDR2 reads SNEGSKA (reference sequence). In DNA form, the CDR3 reads TGCAGTGCTAGAACAGTAGCGGCTACTTACAATGAGCAGTTCTTC. Translating gives CSARTVAATYNEQFF.

This clonotype was recorded many times. V is TRBV7-8 and J is TRBJ2-7, with 9 bases matching TRBD2. The V segment lost 5 bases and the J segment 3 bases; nucleotides outside the gene matches: 8. Germline CDR1 reads SGHVS; CDR2 reads FQNEAQ. The CDR3 extends over 15 amino acids. The CDR3 DNA reads TGTGCCAGCAGCGAATTAGCGGGAGTCCACTACGAGCAGTACTTC. Translation gives CASSELAGVHYEQYF.

Many counts were recorded for this clonotype. The J gene is TRBJ2-5, the V gene TRBV4-3, with a tentative D call TRBD2 (6 bases). V lost 1 base, J lost 4 bases, and 13 bases lay in between. The germline V gene has CDR1 LGHNA and CDR2 YSLEER. This CDR3 has 15 amino acids. CDR3 amino acids: CASSQVRGTGETQYF. Here the CDR3 DNA reads TGCGCCAGCAGCCAAGTGCGGGGTACGGGAGAGACCCAGTACTTC.

A word on this clonotype: Possible read error: a much larger clone is one base away. The chain carries TRBV5-1 and TRBJ2-2; 11 bases are a match to TRBD1. This CDR3 is 16 amino acids long. The junction had 10 bases not matched to a gene; V was cut back by 3 bases and J by 9 bases. CDR1 is SGHRS and CDR2 is YFSETQ in the germline V gene. The CDR3 sequence: CASSSRGQGATRELFF. The DNA of the CDR3 is TGCGCCAGCAGCTCTCGCGGACAGGGGGCAACCCGGGAGCTGTTTTTT.

This clonotype has ten or more counts. The J gene is TRBJ2-1, the V gene TRBV7-2, with 11 bases matching TRBD2. This CDR3 is 16 amino acids long. Germline V gene sequence: CDR1 SGHTA, CDR2 FQGNSA. The trim removed 1 base at V and 6 bases at J, leaving 5 bases unmatched. The CDR3 DNA sequence: TGTGCCAGCAGCTTAGAGGGACTAGCGGTCTCCAATGAGCAGTTCTTC. Encoded protein: CASSLEGLAVSNEQFF. Full variable domain (outside the CDR3, taken from reference TRBV7-2 and TRBJ2-1): GAGVSQSPSNKVTEKGKDVELRCDPISGHTALYWYRQSLGQGLEFLIYFQGNSAPDKSGLPSDRFSAERTGGSVSTLTIQRTQQEDSAVYLCASSLEGLAVSNEQFFGPGTRLTVL.